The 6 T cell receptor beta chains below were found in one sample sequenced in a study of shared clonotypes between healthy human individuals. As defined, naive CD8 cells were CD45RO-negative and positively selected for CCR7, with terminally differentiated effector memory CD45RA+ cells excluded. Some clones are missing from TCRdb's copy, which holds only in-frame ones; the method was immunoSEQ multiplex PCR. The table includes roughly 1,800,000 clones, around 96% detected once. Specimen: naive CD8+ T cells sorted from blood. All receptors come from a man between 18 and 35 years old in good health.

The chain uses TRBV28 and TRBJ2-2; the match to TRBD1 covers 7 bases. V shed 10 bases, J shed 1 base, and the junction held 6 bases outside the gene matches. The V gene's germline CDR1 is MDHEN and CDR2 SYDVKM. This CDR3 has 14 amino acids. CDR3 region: CATTGTENTGELFF. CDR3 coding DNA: TGTGCCACCACCGGGACAGAGAACACCGGGGAGCTGTTTTTT.

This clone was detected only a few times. As DNA, the CDR3 is TGTGCCAGCAGCTTATACGGGACGAACACCGGGGAGCTGTTTTTT. This codes for CASSLYGTNTGELFF. J is TRBJ2-2 and V is TRBV7-9, with a possible D match to TRBD2 (5 bases). CDR1 and CDR2 (germline): SEHNR, FQNEAQ (reference sequence). V lost 2 bases and J lost 0, with 7 bases in between. This CDR3 is 15 amino acids long.

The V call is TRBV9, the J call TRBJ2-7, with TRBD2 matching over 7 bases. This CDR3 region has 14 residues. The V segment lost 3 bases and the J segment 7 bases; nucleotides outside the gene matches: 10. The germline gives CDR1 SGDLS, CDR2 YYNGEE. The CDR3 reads CASSEGLPPEEQYF. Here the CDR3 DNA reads TGTGCCAGCAGCGAGGGACTACCTCCTGAGGAGCAGTACTTC.

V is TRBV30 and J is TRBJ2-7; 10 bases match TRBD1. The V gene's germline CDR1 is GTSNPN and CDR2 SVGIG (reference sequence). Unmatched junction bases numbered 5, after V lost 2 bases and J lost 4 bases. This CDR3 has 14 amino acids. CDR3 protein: CAWSKGTGAYEQYF. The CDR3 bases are TGTGCCTGGAGTAAGGGGACAGGGGCGTACGAGCAGTACTTC. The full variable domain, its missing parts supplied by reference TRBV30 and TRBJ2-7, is SQTIHQWPATLVQPVGSPLSLECTVEGTSNPNLYWYRQAAGRGLQLLFYSVGIGQISSEVPQNLSASRPQDRQFILSSKKLLLSDSGFYLCAWSKGTGAYEQYFGPGTRLTVT.

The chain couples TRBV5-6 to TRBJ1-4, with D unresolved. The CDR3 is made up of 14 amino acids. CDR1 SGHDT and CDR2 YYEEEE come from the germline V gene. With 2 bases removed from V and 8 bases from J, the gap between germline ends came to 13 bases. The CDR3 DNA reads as TGTGCCAGCAGCTTATCGGAGGATCGGGAAAAACTGTTTTTT. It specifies CASSLSEDREKLFF.

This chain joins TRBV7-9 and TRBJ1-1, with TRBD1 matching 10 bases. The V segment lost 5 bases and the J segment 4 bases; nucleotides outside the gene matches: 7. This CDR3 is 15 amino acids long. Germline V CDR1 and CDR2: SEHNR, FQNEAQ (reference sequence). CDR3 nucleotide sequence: TGTGCCAGCAGCAATCCGGGACAGGGGAGCACTGAAGCTTTCTTT. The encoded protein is CASSNPGQGSTEAFF.